Below are 25 T cell receptor beta chains sequenced from a single sample in a study of identifying expanded T cells in peripheral blood. Profiled with immunoSEQ multiplex PCR; TCRdb holds only in-frame clones, not every one. The repertoire holds about 100,000 clones, with roughly 88% as singletons. Source material: blood. The receptors here all came from a person aged 18 to 75 in good health.

The genes are TRBV9 and TRBJ1-2; TRBD1 aligns across 7 bases. Germline-derived CDR1 and CDR2 are SGDLS and YYNGEE. The V segment lost 0 bases and the J segment 8 bases; nucleotides outside the gene matches: 10. The CDR3 is made up of 15 amino acids. For the CDR3, the DNA is TGTGCCAGCAGCGTAGCAGTCGGGACAGTGGGGGGCTACACCTTC. Its translation is CASSVAVGTVGGYTF.

This clone was detected a few times. The rearrangement uses TRBV7-9 and TRBJ1-6; D unresolved. Germline CDR1 reads SEHNR; CDR2 reads FQNEAQ (reference sequence). The V and J ends lost 5 bases and 0 bases respectively, with 5 bases between them. This CDR3 region has 14 residues. CDR3 sequence (DNA): TGTGCCAGCAGCCTGAGCTCCTATAATTCACCCCTCCACTTT. As protein: CASSLSSYNSPLHF.

V and J are TRBV27 and TRBJ2-7, with TRBD1 identical over 7 bases. The V and J ends lost 4 bases and 2 bases, in that order; junction bases with no gene match: 5. The CDR3 contains 14 residues. In germline, CDR1 is MNHEY, CDR2 SMNVEV (reference sequence). CDR3 amino acids: CASSWDSEAYEQYF. CDR3 bases: TGTGCCAGCAGTTGGGACAGTGAAGCCTACGAGCAGTACTTC.

The count of this clone is one. The chain links TRBV7-8 to TRBJ2-1; TRBD2 agrees at 7 bases. There are 14 residues in the CDR3. J was trimmed by 8 bases and V by 11 bases; bases with no gene match: 15. Germline V gene sequence: CDR1 SGHVS, CDR2 FQNEAQ. CDR3 sequence reads: CAAGDRRVPYEQFF. The CDR3 bases are TGTGCCGCGGGGGACCGCAGGGTTCCTTATGAGCAGTTCTTC.

The rearrangement links TRBV5-1 to TRBJ2-6; D remains unclear. Germline-derived CDR1 and CDR2 are SGHRS and YFSETQ. This CDR3 contains 16 residues. Trimming left V 1 base short and J 1 base short, with 9 bases between. CDR3 region: CASSLNPRSGANVLTF. The DNA for the CDR3 is TGCGCCAGCAGCTTGAATCCCCGATCTGGGGCCAACGTCCTGACTTTC.

The genes are TRBV6-6 and TRBJ2-7, with D uncertain. The CDR3 totals 15 residues. CDR1 and CDR2 from the germline V gene are MNHNY and SVGAGI (reference sequence). Trimming stripped 2 bases from V and 2 bases from J, with 13 bases between. CDR3 bases: TGTGCCAGCAGTTACGATCCGGGTCGAACCTACGAGCAGTACTTC. It yields the protein CASSYDPGRTYEQYF.

The chain uses TRBV11-3 and TRBJ1-3; D call uncertain. The CDR3 length is 15 residues. V was cut by 1 base and J by 2 bases, with 9 bases left in between. Looked up from germline, CDR1 is SGHNT and CDR2 is YENEEA. CDR3 DNA sequence: TGTGCCAGCAGCTTAGGTCGTGGGGCTGGAAACACCATATATTTT. Translation gives CASSLGRGAGNTIYF.

The chain employs TRBV18 and TRBJ2-5; possibly TRBD2 for D (5 bases). The assigned J gene may be wrong: the sequence end matches TRBJ2-7 better. The CDR3 loop spans 14 amino acids. CDR1 is KGHSH and CDR2 is LQKENI in the germline V gene. DNA of the CDR3: TGTGCCAGCTCAATCGGGGAAAGCTCCTACGAGCAGTACTTC. This codes for CASSIGESSYEQYF.

This clone was observed a few times. The genes are TRBV29-1 and TRBJ2-7; D may be TRBD2 (5 bases). The CDR3 has 13 residues. V gave up 4 bases and J gave up 6 bases, with 16 bases separating them. Germline V lookup: CDR1 SQVTM, CDR2 ANQGSEA. CDR3 region: CSVASGFDGEQYF. CDR3 nucleotide sequence: TGCAGCGTTGCCTCGGGATTCGATGGCGAGCAGTACTTC.

The chain joins TRBV2 to TRBJ1-1, with TRBD1 matching over 7 bases. CDR1 SNHLY and CDR2 FYNNEI come from the germline V gene. V was pared by 7 bases and J by 3 bases, with 8 bases of the junction left unmatched. The CDR3 extends over 14 amino acids. CDR3 DNA: TGTGCCAGCACCCTGACAGGGATGGACACTGAAGCTTTCTTT. It encodes CASTLTGMDTEAFF.

The rearrangement links TRBV9 to TRBJ1-1; weak D call: TRBD1 (6 bases). CDR1 is SGDLS and CDR2 is YYNGEE in the germline V gene. CDR3 size: 14 residues. Trimming took 5 bases from V and 0 from J, leaving 11 bases between them. This CDR3 reads CASSYDRLNTEAFF. In DNA form, the CDR3 reads TGTGCCAGCAGTTATGACAGGCTGAACACTGAAGCTTTCTTT.

The chain combines TRBV15 with TRBJ2-1; 7 nucleotides match TRBD2. Per germline, CDR1 LNHNV and CDR2 YYDKDF (reference sequence). CDR3 length equals 15 residues. Unmatched junction bases numbered 4, after V lost 3 bases and J lost 2 bases. Here the CDR3 DNA reads TGTGCCACCAGCAGGACAGCGGGGACCTACAATGAGCAGTTCTTC. This encodes CATSRTAGTYNEQFF.

The V gene is TRBV6-1, the J gene TRBJ2-7; 8 positions agree with TRBD1. Trimming took 3 bases from V and 6 from J; bases not matched to a gene: 10. This CDR3 is built from 15 residues. CDR1 is MNHNS and CDR2 is SASEGT in the germline V gene. CDR3 protein: CASSEPGQVGSEQYF. CDR3 in DNA: TGTGCCAGCAGTGAGCCGGGACAGGTGGGCTCCGAGCAGTACTTC.

The chain employs TRBV5-1 and TRBJ2-1, with TRBD2 as a possible D gene (6 bases). The CDR3 runs to 13 residues. Germline-derived CDR1 and CDR2 are SGHRS and YFSETQ. Deletions cut 1 base from V and 10 bases from J, with 12 bases between. This CDR3 reads CASSLRVGGEQFF. The CDR3 bases are TGCGCCAGCAGCTTGCGGGTGGGAGGAGAGCAGTTCTTC.

The chain is built from TRBV18 and TRBJ1-1; D is ambiguous. Looked up from germline, CDR1 is KGHSH and CDR2 is LQKENI. Trimming cost V 8 bases and J 0 bases, with 16 bases left between them. The CDR3 extends over 15 amino acids. CDR3 sequence reads: CASTPRQIVNTEAFF. In DNA, the CDR3 is TGTGCCAGCACCCCTCGACAAATCGTGAACACTGAAGCTTTCTTT.

In regard to this clone: The same CDR3 can be traced to other DNA sequences in this sample. The chain carries TRBV6-6 and TRBJ1-1; 8 bases agree with TRBD1. Looked up from germline, CDR1 is MNHNY and CDR2 is SVGAGI (reference sequence). This CDR3 has 14 amino acids. With V trimmed by 6 bases and J by 1 base, 4 bases remained unmatched. The CDR3 is CASSYGQGNTEAFF. As DNA, the CDR3 is TGTGCCAGCAGCTATGGACAGGGGAACACTGAAGCTTTCTTT.

The sample holds one count of this clone. The chain is built from TRBV14 and TRBJ1-2, with a possible D match to TRBD1 (6 bases). Germline CDR1 and CDR2: SGHDN and FVKESK. The V end was cut by 3 bases, the J end by 6 bases, with 20 bases between. CDR3 length: 16 amino acids. CDR3 sequence reads: CASSHLGAGGKDGYTF. CDR3 DNA: TGTGCCAGCAGCCACCTGGGGGCGGGGGGCAAAGATGGCTACACCTTC.

The CDR3 nucleotides read TGTGCCAGCAGCTTAGGACCGTCAGGGTCACAGCCCCAGCATTTT. Encoded protein: CASSLGPSGSQPQHF. J is TRBJ1-5 and V is TRBV7-9; perhaps TRBD1 as D (5 bases). This CDR3 comprises 15 residues. V dropped 1 base and J dropped 7 bases, with 14 bases sitting between them. Per germline, CDR1 SEHNR and CDR2 FQNEAQ (reference sequence).

The gene calls are TRBV11-2 and TRBJ2-7, with D hard to call. The V and J ends lost 6 bases and 0 bases respectively, with 9 bases between them. Germline CDR1 SGHAT, CDR2 FQNNGV. CDR3 length: 13 residues. CDR3 sequence: CASRFSSSYEQYF. CDR3 nucleotides: TGTGCCAGCAGGTTCTCAAGCTCCTACGAGCAGTACTTC.

The CDR3 is CAWSVQEDTEAFF. The CDR3 nucleotides read TGTGCCTGGAGTGTACAGGAGGACACTGAAGCTTTCTTT. The chain joins TRBV30 to TRBJ1-1, with D maybe TRBD1 (5 bases). The CDR3 runs to 13 residues. Germline CDR1 reads GTSNPN; CDR2 reads SVGIG (reference sequence). Trimming took 0 bases from V and 3 from J, leaving 8 bases between them. Together with reference TRBV30 and TRBJ1-1, the CDR3 gives the full variable domain: SQTIHQWPATLVQPVGSPLSLECTVEGTSNPNLYWYRQAAGRGLQLLFYSVGIGQISSEVPQNLSASRPQDRQFILSSKKLLLSDSGFYLCAWSVQEDTEAFFGQGTRLTVV.

This clone was recorded once. The CDR3: CASSPGLAGVGYNEQFF. In DNA form, the CDR3 reads TGTGCCAGCAGCCCCGGACTAGCGGGAGTAGGTTACAATGAGCAGTTCTTC. The rearrangement uses TRBV11-2 and TRBJ2-1; 13 positions agree with TRBD2. Germline V lookup: CDR1 SGHAT, CDR2 FQNNGV. V lost 5 bases to trimming and J lost 4 bases; unmatched junction nucleotides: 8. This CDR3 has 17 residues.

The rearrangement uses TRBV18 and TRBJ1-2, with TRBD1 as a possible D gene (5 bases). V lost 5 bases to trimming and J lost 3 bases, with 10 bases between them. Germline V gene lookup returns CDR1 KGHSH and CDR2 LQKENI. This CDR3 has 13 residues. In nucleotides, the CDR3 is TGTGCCAGCTCAACCCGAGGGGACTATGGCTACACCTTC. Encoded protein: CASSTRGDYGYTF.

The gene calls are TRBV9 and TRBJ2-1; D gene unclear. V lost 0 bases and J 7 bases, leaving 17 bases between the germline ends. The CDR3 is 16 residues long. CDR1 SGDLS and CDR2 YYNGEE come from the germline V gene. The CDR3 loop is CASSVATRPSGNEQFF. CDR3 nucleotide sequence: TGTGCCAGCAGCGTAGCTACCCGTCCGAGTGGGAATGAGCAGTTCTTC.

The CDR3, as DNA: TGTGCCAGCAGCTTAGCTGATTTGCCTGAAGCTTTCTTT. It specifies CASSLADLPEAFF. The V call is TRBV7-9, the J call TRBJ1-1; D gene ambiguous. Germline CDR1 is SEHNR and CDR2 is FQNEAQ (reference sequence). V dropped 0 bases and J dropped 6 bases, with 8 bases sitting between them. The CDR3 contains 13 residues.

CDR3 protein: CASSSGTANTEAFF. Here the CDR3 DNA reads TGTGCCAGCAGCTCTGGGACAGCGAACACTGAAGCTTTCTTT. The chain is built from TRBV5-6 and TRBJ1-1; 7 bases fit TRBD1. The junction had 3 bases not matched to a gene; V was cut back by 3 bases and J by 1 base. Germline V gene data show CDR1 as SGHDT and CDR2 as YYEEEE. The CDR3 extends over 14 amino acids.